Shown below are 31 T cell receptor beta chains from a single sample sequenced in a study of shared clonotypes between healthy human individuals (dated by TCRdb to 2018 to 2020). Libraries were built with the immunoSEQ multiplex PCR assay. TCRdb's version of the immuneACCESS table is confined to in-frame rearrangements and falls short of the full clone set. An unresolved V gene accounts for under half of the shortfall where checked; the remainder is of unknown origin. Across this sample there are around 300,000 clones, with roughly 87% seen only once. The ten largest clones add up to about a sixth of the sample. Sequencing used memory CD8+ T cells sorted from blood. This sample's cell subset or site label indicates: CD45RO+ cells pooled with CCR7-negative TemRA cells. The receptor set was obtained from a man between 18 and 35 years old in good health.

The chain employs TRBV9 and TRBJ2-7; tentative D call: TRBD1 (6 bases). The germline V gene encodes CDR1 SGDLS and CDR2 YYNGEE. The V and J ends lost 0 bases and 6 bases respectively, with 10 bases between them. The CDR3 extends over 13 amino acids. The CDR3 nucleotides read TGTGCCAGCAGCGTAGGGGACAAGAGCGAGCAGTACTTC. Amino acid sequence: CASSVGDKSEQYF. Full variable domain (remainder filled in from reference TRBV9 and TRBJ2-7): DSGVTQTPKHLITATGQRVTLRCSPRSGDLSVYWYQQSLDQGLQFLIQYYNGEERAKGNILERFSAQQFPDLHSELNLSSLELGDSALYFCASSVGDKSEQYFGPGTRLTVT.

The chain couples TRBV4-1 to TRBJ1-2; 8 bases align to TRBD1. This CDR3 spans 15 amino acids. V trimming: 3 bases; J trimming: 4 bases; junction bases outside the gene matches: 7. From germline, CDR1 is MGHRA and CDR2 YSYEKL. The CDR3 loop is CASSHGQGEGYGYTF. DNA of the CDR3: TGCGCCAGCAGCCACGGACAGGGTGAGGGCTATGGCTACACCTTC.

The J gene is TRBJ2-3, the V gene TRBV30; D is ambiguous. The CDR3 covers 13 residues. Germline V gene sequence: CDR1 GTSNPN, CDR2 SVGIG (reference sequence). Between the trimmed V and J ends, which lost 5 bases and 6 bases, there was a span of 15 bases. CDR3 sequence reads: CAWVGGERDTQYF. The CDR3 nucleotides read TGTGCCTGGGTGGGCGGCGAACGGGATACGCAGTATTTT.

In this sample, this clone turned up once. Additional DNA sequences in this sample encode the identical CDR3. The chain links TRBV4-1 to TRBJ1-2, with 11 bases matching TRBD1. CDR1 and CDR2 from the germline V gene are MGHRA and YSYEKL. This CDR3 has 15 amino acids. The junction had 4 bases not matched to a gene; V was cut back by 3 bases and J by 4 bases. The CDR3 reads CASSHPGQGAYGYTF. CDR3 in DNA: TGCGCCAGCAGCCATCCCGGACAGGGGGCCTATGGCTACACCTTC.

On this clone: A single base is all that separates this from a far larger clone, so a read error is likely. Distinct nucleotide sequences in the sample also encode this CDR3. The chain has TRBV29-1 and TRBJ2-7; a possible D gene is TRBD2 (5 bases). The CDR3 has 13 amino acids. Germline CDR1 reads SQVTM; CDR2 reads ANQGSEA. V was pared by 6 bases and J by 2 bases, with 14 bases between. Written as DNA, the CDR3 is TGCAGCGTGATACGGGATAGTACCTACGAGCAGTACTTC. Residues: CSVIRDSTYEQYF.

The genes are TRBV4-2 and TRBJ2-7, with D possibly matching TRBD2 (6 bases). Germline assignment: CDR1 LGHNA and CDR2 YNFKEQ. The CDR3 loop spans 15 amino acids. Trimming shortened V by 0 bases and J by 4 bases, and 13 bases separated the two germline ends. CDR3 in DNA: TGTGCCAGCAGCCAAGATGGGGGTAGCGGTTACGAGCAGTACTTC. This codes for CASSQDGGSGYEQYF.

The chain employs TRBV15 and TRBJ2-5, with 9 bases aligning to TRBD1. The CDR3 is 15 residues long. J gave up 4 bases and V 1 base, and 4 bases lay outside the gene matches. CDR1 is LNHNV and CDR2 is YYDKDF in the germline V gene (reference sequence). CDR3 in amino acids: CATSRGQGGAETQYF. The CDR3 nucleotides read TGTGCCACCAGCAGAGGACAGGGGGGAGCAGAGACCCAGTACTTC.

The CDR3 loop reads CASSSDRALNSPLHF. CDR3 in DNA: TGTGCCAGCAGCTCGGACAGGGCTTTGAATTCACCCCTCCACTTT. The chain has TRBV2 and TRBJ1-6; 8 bases agree with TRBD1. This CDR3 has 15 amino acids. With 6 bases clipped from V and 7 bases from J, the junction kept 8 bases outside the gene matches. Germline V CDR1 and CDR2: SNHLY, FYNNEI.

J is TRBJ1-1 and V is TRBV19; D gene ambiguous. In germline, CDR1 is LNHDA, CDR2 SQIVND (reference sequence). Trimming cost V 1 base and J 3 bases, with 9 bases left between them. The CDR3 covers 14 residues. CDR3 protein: CASSIATDYTEAFF. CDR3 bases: TGTGCCAGTAGTATAGCGACGGACTACACTGAAGCTTTCTTT. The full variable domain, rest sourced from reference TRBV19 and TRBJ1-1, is DGGITQSPKYLFRKEGQNVTLSCEQNLNHDAMYWYRQDPGQGLRLIYYSQIVNDFQKGDIAEGYSVSREKKESFPLTVTSAQKNPTAFYLCASSIATDYTEAFFGQGTRLTVV.

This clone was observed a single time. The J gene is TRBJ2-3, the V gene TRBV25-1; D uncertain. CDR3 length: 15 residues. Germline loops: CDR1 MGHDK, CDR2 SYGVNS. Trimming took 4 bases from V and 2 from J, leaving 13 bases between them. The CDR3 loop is CASSGANRYTDTQYF. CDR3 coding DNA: TGTGCCAGCAGTGGGGCCAACCGTTACACAGATACGCAGTATTTT.

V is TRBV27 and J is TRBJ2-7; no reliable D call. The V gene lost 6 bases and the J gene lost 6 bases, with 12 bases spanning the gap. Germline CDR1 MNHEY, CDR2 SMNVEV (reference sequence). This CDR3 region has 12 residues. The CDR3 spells CASSFWTGEQYF. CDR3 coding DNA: TGTGCCAGCAGCTTTTGGACGGGCGAGCAGTACTTC.

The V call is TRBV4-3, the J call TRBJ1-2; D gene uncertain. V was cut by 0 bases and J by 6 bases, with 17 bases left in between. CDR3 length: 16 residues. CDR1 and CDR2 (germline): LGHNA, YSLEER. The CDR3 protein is CASSQDLKELFDGYTF. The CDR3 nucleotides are TGCGCCAGCAGCCAAGATCTCAAGGAGCTGTTCGATGGCTACACCTTC.

CDR3 region: CASSWAGNGNNEQFF. In nucleotides, the CDR3 is TGTGCCAGCAGTTGGGCCGGGAACGGAAACAATGAGCAGTTCTTC. The rearrangement uses TRBV11-3 and TRBJ2-1, with D maybe TRBD2 (5 bases). Germline CDR1 SGHNT, CDR2 YENEEA. This CDR3 region has 15 residues. The V gene lost 6 bases and the J gene lost 5 bases, with 17 bases spanning the gap.

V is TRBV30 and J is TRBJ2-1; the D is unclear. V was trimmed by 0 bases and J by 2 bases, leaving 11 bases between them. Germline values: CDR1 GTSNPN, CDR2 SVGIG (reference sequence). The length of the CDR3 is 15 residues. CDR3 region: CAWSVLGSPYNEQFF. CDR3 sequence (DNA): TGTGCCTGGAGTGTACTTGGGTCACCCTACAATGAGCAGTTCTTC. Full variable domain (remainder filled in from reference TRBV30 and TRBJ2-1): SQTIHQWPATLVQPVGSPLSLECTVEGTSNPNLYWYRQAAGRGLQLLFYSVGIGQISSEVPQNLSASRPQDRQFILSSKKLLLSDSGFYLCAWSVLGSPYNEQFFGPGTRLTVL.

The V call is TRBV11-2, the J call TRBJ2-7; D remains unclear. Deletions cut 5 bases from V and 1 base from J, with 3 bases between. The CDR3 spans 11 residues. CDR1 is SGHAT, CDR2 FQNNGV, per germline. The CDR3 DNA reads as TGTGCCAGCAGCCCTTCCTACGAGCAGTACTTC. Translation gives CASSPSYEQYF.

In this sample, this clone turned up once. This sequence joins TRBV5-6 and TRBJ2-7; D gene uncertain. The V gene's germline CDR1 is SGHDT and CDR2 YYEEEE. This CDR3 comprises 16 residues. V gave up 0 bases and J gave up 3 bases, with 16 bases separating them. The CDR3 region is CASSLDGTATRYEQYF. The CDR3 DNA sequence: TGTGCCAGCAGCTTGGATGGAACGGCCACACGCTACGAGCAGTACTTC. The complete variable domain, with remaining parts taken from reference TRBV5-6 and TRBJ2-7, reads DAGVTQSPTHLIKTRGQQVTLRCSPKSGHDTVSWYQQALGQGPQFIFQYYEEEERQRGNFPDRFSGHQFPNYSSELNVNALLLGDSALYLCASSLDGTATRYEQYFGPGTRLTVT.

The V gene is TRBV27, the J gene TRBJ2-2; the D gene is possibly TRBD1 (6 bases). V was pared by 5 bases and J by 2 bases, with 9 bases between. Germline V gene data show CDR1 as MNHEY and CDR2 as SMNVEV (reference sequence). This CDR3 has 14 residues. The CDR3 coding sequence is TGTGCCAGCAGTAGGGGACATAACACCGGGGAGCTGTTTTTT. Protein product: CASSRGHNTGELFF.

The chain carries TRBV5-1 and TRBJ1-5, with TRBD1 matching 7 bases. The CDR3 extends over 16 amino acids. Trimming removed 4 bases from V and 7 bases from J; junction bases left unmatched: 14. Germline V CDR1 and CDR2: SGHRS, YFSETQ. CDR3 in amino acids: CASSPLGQAWGQPQHF. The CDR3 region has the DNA TGCGCCAGCAGCCCCTTAGGACAGGCCTGGGGACAGCCCCAGCATTTT.

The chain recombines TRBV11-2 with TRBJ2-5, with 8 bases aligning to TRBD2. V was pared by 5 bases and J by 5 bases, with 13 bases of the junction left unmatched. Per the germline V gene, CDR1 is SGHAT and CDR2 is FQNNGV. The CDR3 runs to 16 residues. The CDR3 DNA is TGTGCCAGCAGCAGACCCGGGACTAGTCTATTTGAGACCCAGTACTTC. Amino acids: CASSRPGTSLFETQYF.

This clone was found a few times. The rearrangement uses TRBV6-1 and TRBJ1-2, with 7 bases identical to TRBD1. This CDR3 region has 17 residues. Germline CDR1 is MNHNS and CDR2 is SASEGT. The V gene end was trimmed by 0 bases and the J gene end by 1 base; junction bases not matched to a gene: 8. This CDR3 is CASSEAWRGQGNYGYTF. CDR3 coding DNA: TGTGCCAGCAGTGAAGCTTGGAGGGGGCAGGGTAACTATGGCTACACCTTC.

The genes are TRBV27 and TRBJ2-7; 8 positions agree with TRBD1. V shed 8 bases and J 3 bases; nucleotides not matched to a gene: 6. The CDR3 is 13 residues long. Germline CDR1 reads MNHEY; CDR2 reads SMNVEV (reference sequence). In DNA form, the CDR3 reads TGTGCCAGCGGGACGGGACAGGTCTACGAGCAGTACTTC. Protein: CASGTGQVYEQYF.

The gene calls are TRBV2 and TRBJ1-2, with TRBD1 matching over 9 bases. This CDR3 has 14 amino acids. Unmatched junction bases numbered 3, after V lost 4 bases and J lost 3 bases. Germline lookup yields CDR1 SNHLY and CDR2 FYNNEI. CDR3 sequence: CASSGGQGDYGYTF. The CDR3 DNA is TGTGCCAGCAGTGGGGGACAGGGTGACTATGGCTACACCTTC.

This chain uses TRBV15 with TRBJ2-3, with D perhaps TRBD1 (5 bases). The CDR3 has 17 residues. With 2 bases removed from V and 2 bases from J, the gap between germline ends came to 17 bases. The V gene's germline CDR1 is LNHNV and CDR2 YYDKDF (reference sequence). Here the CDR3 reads CATSRPGADTYTDTQYF. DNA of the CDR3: TGTGCCACCAGCAGACCCGGCGCGGACACATACACAGATACGCAGTATTTT. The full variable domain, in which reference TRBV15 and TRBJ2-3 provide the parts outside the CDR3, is DAMVIQNPRYQVTQFGKPVTLSCSQTLNHNVMYWYQQKSSQAPKLLFHYYDKDFNNEADTPDNFQSRRPNTSFCFLDIRSPGLGDTAMYLCATSRPGADTYTDTQYFGPGTRLTVL.

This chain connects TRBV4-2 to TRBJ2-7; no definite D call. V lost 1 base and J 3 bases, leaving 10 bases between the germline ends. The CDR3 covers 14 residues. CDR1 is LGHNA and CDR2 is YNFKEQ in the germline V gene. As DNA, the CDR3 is TGTGCCAGCAGCCAAGTTAGCCAAGGCTACGAGCAGTACTTC. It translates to CASSQVSQGYEQYF.

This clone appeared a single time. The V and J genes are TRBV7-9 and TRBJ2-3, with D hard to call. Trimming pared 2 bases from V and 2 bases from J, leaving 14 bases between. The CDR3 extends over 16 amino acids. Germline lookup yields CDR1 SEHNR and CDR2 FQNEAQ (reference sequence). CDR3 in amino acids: CASSLTVGGATDTQYF. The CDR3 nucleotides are TGTGCCAGCAGCTTAACGGTAGGCGGAGCCACAGATACGCAGTATTTT.

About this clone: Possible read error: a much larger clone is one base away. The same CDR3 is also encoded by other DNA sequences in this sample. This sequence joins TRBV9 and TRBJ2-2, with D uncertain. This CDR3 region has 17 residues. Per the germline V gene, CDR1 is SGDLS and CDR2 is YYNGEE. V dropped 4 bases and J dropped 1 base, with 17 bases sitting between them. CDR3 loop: CASSPRPHGENTGELFF. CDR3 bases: TGTGCCAGCAGCCCACGACCCCACGGAGAGAACACCGGGGAGCTGTTTTTT.

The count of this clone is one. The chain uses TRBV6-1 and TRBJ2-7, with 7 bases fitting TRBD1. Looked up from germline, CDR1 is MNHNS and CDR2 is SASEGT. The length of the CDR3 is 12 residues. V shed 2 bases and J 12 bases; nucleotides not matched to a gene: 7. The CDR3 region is CASSELDRDWYF. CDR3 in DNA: TGTGCCAGCAGTGAACTTGACAGGGATTGGTACTTC.

The CDR3 spells CASSQAPGVQETQYF. The CDR3 DNA reads as TGCGCCAGCAGCCAAGCCCCGGGGGTACAAGAGACCCAGTACTTC. The chain joins TRBV4-1 to TRBJ2-5; tentative D call: TRBD2 (6 bases). V lost 1 base to trimming and J lost 2 bases, with 11 bases between them. CDR3 size: 15 residues. Germline V gene sequence: CDR1 MGHRA, CDR2 YSYEKL.

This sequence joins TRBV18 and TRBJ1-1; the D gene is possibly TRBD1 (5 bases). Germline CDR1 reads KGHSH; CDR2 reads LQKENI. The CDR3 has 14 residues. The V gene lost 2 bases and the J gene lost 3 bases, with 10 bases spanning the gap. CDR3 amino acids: CASSPDSWDTEAFF. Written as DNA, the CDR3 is TGTGCCAGCTCACCAGACAGTTGGGACACTGAAGCTTTCTTT.

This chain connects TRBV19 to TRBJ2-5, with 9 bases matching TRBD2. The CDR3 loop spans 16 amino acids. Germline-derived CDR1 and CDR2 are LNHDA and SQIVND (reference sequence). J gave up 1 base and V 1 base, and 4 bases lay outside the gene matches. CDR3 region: CASSIVASGTQETQYF. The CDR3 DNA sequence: TGTGCCAGTAGTATAGTGGCTAGCGGGACCCAAGAGACCCAGTACTTC.

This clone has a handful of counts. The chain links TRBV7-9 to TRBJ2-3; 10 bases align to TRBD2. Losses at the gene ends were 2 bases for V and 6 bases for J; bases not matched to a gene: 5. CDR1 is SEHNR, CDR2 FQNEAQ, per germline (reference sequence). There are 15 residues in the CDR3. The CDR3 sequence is CASSLLAGELDTQYF. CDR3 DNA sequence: TGTGCCAGCAGCTTACTAGCGGGAGAGTTGGATACGCAGTATTTT.